This T cell receptor beta chain was found in a study of cytotoxic CD8 clonotypes in ibrutinib-treated CLL. The table lists this clone with a count of one. Its target is unknown. Using immunoSEQ multiplex PCR, the repertoire was profiled, and TCRdb retains in-frame clones only, with some absent. The sample shows about 300,000 clones, roughly 76% of them seen only once. V gave up 0 bases and J gave up 4 bases; unmatched junction bases: 16. The CDR3 runs 19 residues. The germline gives CDR1 SGHRS, CDR2 YFSETQ. Study-level points and caveats: Sample timing was unmatched between remission and later-progressing patients; lymph nodes unstudied.

The source was PBMCs, collected at disease progression, from a patient treated with ibrutinib. The rearrangement links TRBV5-1 to TRBJ1-2, with 9 bases lining up with TRBD1. The sequence came from a human donor with chronic lymphocytic leukemia. The CDR3 nucleotides read TGCGCCAGCAGCTTGGGCCCCCGGGGACAGGGTTCGGGGATCTATGGCTACACCTTC. It encodes CASSLGPRGQGSGIYGYTF.